Below are 15 T cell receptor beta chains sequenced from a single sample in a study of cytomegalovirus exposure and HLA in healthy donors. PCR employed 60 Vbeta and 13 Jbeta primers. The method was immunoSEQ multiplex PCR; TCRdb's version includes in-frame clones alone and lacks a portion of them. This table lists approximately 150,000 clones. Sequencing was done on a sample of PBMCs. The receptors come from a woman aged 40 to 50 in good health and CMV-seronegative.

The V gene is TRBV19, the J gene TRBJ1-1; maybe TRBD1 (5 bases). In germline, CDR1 is LNHDA, CDR2 SQIVND (reference sequence). This CDR3 comprises 15 residues. V was clipped by 3 bases and J by 1 base, with 12 bases between them. This chain's CDR3 is CASSIGRRGNTEAFF. CDR3 sequence (DNA): TGTGCCAGTAGTATCGGCAGGAGGGGGAACACTGAAGCTTTCTTT.

This chain links TRBV9 with TRBJ1-3, with a weak D call TRBD1 (6 bases). Trimming stripped 4 bases from V and 8 bases from J, with 19 bases between. This CDR3 has 15 amino acids. CDR1 SGDLS and CDR2 YYNGEE come from the germline V gene. The CDR3: CASSPGPGDTYTIYF. DNA of the CDR3: TGTGCCAGCAGCCCCGGCCCAGGGGATACATACACCATATATTTT.

This rearrangement joins TRBV21-1 to TRBJ1-2. TRBV21-1 is marked as a pseudogene. This CDR3 contains 14 residues. The CDR3 sequence: CASKLRSSNYGYTF. The CDR3, as DNA: TGTGCCAGCAAATTACGGAGTTCTAACTATGGCTACACCTTC.

The rearrangement uses TRBV6-1 and TRBJ2-7; 7 bases line up with TRBD1. J was trimmed by 0 bases and V by 5 bases; bases with no gene match: 7. The germline V gene has CDR1 MNHNS and CDR2 SASEGT. The CDR3 is 15 residues long. The DNA for the CDR3 is TGTGCCAGCAGTTCAGGGGGTACCAGCTCCTACGAGCAGTACGTC. Encoded protein: CASSSGGTSSYEQYV.

This chain links TRBV7-9 with TRBJ2-3; 9 bases are a match to TRBD2. Looked up from germline, CDR1 is SEHNR and CDR2 is FQNEAQ (reference sequence). The CDR3 has 17 residues. The trim removed 2 bases at V and 0 bases at J, leaving 6 bases unmatched. CDR3 in DNA: TGTGCCAGCAGCTTATCTCTCGCGGGGGGGAGCACAGATACGCAGTATTTT. Its protein product is CASSLSLAGGSTDTQYF.

The chain links TRBV6-5 to TRBJ2-2; D not resolved. V lost 2 bases and J 6 bases, leaving 16 bases between the germline ends. CDR3 length equals 16 residues. Germline assignment: CDR1 MNHEY and CDR2 SVGAGI. This chain's CDR3 is CASSYLLTEFPGELFF. CDR3 nucleotides: TGTGCCAGCAGTTACCTACTTACGGAGTTTCCCGGGGAGCTGTTTTTT.

V is TRBV19 and J is TRBJ2-1, with 13 bases aligning to TRBD2. The junction had 4 bases not matched to a gene; V was cut back by 0 bases and J by 14 bases. CDR3 length: 14 amino acids. CDR1 is LNHDA, CDR2 SQIVND, per germline (reference sequence). CDR3 amino acids: CASSIEGTSGTKFF. Here the CDR3 DNA reads TGTGCCAGTAGTATAGAGGGGACTAGCGGGACAAAGTTCTTC.

This rearrangement joins TRBV7-2 to TRBJ1-4; 7 bases line up with TRBD1. Germline V gene lookup returns CDR1 SGHTA and CDR2 FQGNSA. The CDR3 length is 14 residues. The V segment lost 5 bases and the J segment 6 bases; nucleotides outside the gene matches: 6. The CDR3 region has the DNA TGTGCCAGCAGCCGCGGGACAGCCTATGAAAAACTGTTTTTT. Translation gives CASSRGTAYEKLFF.

The chain links TRBV4-1 to TRBJ1-6; D perhaps matches TRBD1 (6 bases). Germline values: CDR1 MGHRA, CDR2 YSYEKL. This CDR3 comprises 19 residues. Trimming took 4 bases from V and 4 from J, leaving 23 bases between them. The CDR3 sequence: CASSPNSLRGPIYNSPLHF. The CDR3 DNA follows: TGCGCCAGCAGCCCAAATTCACTCAGGGGTCCCATATATAATTCACCCCTCCACTTT.

The V and J genes are TRBV5-1 and TRBJ1-6; D may be TRBD1 (6 bases). Trimming took off 6 bases at V and 9 bases at J, with 19 bases between the two ends. The CDR3 covers 15 residues. Germline CDR1 SGHRS, CDR2 YFSETQ. CDR3 nucleotide sequence: TGCGCCAGCACCCTAGAGGGGGTGGGTGCTTCACCCCTCCACTTT. This translates into CASTLEGVGASPLHF.

The rearrangement uses TRBV2 and TRBJ1-2; D gene uncertain. V shed 5 bases and J shed 6 bases, with 7 bases lying between them. Germline assignment: CDR1 SNHLY and CDR2 FYNNEI. The CDR3 runs to 11 residues. The CDR3 nucleotides are TGTGCCAGCAGTCGGCTAGATGGCTACACCTTC. As protein: CASSRLDGYTF.

This chain connects TRBV4-3 to TRBJ1-6; tentatively, D is TRBD1 (5 bases). V was clipped by 0 bases and J by 10 bases, with 13 bases between them. The germline V gene encodes CDR1 LGHNA and CDR2 YSLEER. This CDR3 comprises 15 residues. DNA of the CDR3: TGCGCCAGCAGCCAAGATCCTTCGGGGGTCTCACCCCTCCACTTT. It is translated as CASSQDPSGVSPLHF.

The chain couples TRBV5-1 to TRBJ2-3; 7 bases are a match to TRBD2. The germline V gene encodes CDR1 SGHRS and CDR2 YFSETQ. The V gene end was trimmed by 4 bases and the J gene end by 4 bases; junction bases not matched to a gene: 3. The CDR3 loop spans 13 amino acids. The CDR3 nucleotides read TGCGCCAGCAGCCGGACTAGTTCAGATACGCAGTATTTT. It specifies CASSRTSSDTQYF.

This chain connects TRBV9 to TRBJ1-2; weak D call: TRBD1 (6 bases). The V end was cut by 6 bases, the J end by 8 bases, with 20 bases between. The V gene's germline CDR1 is SGDLS and CDR2 YYNGEE. CDR3 length: 14 residues. CDR3 protein: CASNPIDRLGGYTF. CDR3 in DNA: TGTGCCAGCAATCCCATCGACAGGTTGGGCGGCTACACCTTC.

This rearrangement joins TRBV5-8 to TRBJ1-5; no clear D. Germline lookup yields CDR1 SGHTS and CDR2 YDEGEE. This CDR3 has 14 amino acids. V lost 4 bases and J lost 2, with 10 bases in between. The CDR3 spells CASSPGRRNQPQHF. CDR3 bases: TGTGCCAGCAGCCCCGGGAGGCGCAATCAGCCCCAGCATTTT. Drawing the rest from reference TRBV5-8 and TRBJ1-5, the complete variable domain is EAGVTQSPTHLIKTRGQQATLRCSPISGHTSVYWYQQALGLGLQFLLWYDEGEERNRGNFPPRFSGRQFPNYSSELNVNALELEDSALYLCASSPGRRNQPQHFGDGTRLSIL.